Listed below are T cell receptor beta chains from one sample, sequenced in a study of blood T cell repertoires in COVID-19. Only in-frame clones appear in the TCRdb table, and some are missing; sequencing was by immunoSEQ multiplex PCR. The data show about 480,000 clones, roughly nine tenths seen once. The sequencing sample was made of peripheral blood. These receptors came from a man aged 18 to 30 with COVID-19, enrolled during active disease. The CDR3 runs from the conserved cysteine through the conserved F or W. The D gene is left open where the match is weak. Clone sizes are given selectively: once, few, many, or a class where the clone is expanded.

d_call	v_call	clone_size	j_call	cdr3_nt	cdr3_aa
-	TRBV19	few	TRBJ1-6	TGTGCCAGTAGTGACAGGAAGAGCTCCTATAATTCACCCCTCCACTTT	CASSDRKSSYNSPLHF
TRBD2	TRBV11-1	-	TRBJ2-7	TGTGCCAGCAGCTTATGGCGGGAGGGCCAATCTGAGCAGTACTTC	CASSLWREGQSEQYF
-	TRBV21-1	-	TRBJ2-7	TGTGCCAGCACTATGAAACTTTTTCACTTC	CASTMKLFHF
-	TRBV5-4	-	TRBJ1-4	TGTGCCAGCAGCTTGGCCGCGGGGGCCACTAATGAAAAACTGTTTTTT	CASSLAAGATNEKLFF
-	TRBV5-4	-	TRBJ2-1	TGTGCCAGCAGCCCGGGAGGGACAGGGAACAATGAGCAGTTCTTC	CASSPGGTGNNEQFF
-	TRBV30	-	TRBJ1-2	TGTGCCTGGAGTGTGCAGGGCCCATCACACGGCTACACCTTC	CAWSVQGPSHGYTF
TRBD2	TRBV24-1	-	TRBJ2-2	TGTGCCACCGGAATGCCGGGACTAGCGGGAAGCACCGGGGAGCTGTTTTTT	CATGMPGLAGSTGELFF
TRBD2	TRBV9	once	TRBJ2-5	TGTGCCAGCAGCGTAGCCTTGGGAACATCTAGCGGGAGGGGATTAGTCCAAGAGACCCAGTACTTC	CASSVALGTSSGRGLVQETQYF
-	TRBV20-1	-	TRBJ1-2	TGCAGTGCTAGTTTGAGGAGACCGAACTATGGCTACACCTTC	CSASLRRPNYGYTF
TRBD2	TRBV25-1	few	TRBJ2-3	TGTGCCAGCAGAGCTAGCGGGAGGGAGGGGAGCACAGATACGCAGTATTTT	CASRASGREGSTDTQYF
TRBD2	TRBV19	-	TRBJ2-2	TGTGCCAGTAGTGGGTTACTGGCGGGAGTCACCGGGGAGCTGTTTTTT	CASSGLLAGVTGELFF
TRBD2	TRBV2	-	TRBJ2-2	TGTGCCAGCAGGGCGACTAGCGGGAGTACCGGGGAGCTGTTTTTT	CASRATSGSTGELFF
-	TRBV7-9	few	TRBJ1-3	TGTGCCAGCAGCTTCGGTTTACAGGGAGGAAACACCATATATTTT	CASSFGLQGGNTIYF
-	TRBV6-5	-	TRBJ1-2	TGTGCCAGCAGCCCACAGGTCGGCTATGGCTACACCTTC	CASSPQVGYGYTF
TRBD2	TRBV11-2	-	TRBJ2-1	TGTGCCAGCAGCTTAGAACTAGCGAAGTCCTACAATGAGCAGTTCTTC	CASSLELAKSYNEQFF
-	TRBV4-1	-	TRBJ1-4	TGCGCCAGCAGTCCTACGGGGTCGAGGGGGGAAAAACTGTTTTTT	CASSPTGSRGEKLFF
TRBD2	TRBV6-6	-	TRBJ2-4	TGTGCCAGCGAAACTAGCGGGGGCCTAGCCAAAAACATTCAGTACTTC	CASETSGGLAKNIQYF
-	TRBV15	once	TRBJ1-1	TGTGCCACCAGCAGGGTCCCCGGGGAAGCTTTCTTT	CATSRVPGEAFF
-	TRBV5-1	-	TRBJ1-1	TGCGCCAGCAGCTTGTGGGAGCAGAACACTGAAGCTTTCTTT	CASSLWEQNTEAFF
-	TRBV14	many	TRBJ1-2	TGTGCCAGCCGAGGGTATGACTATGGCTACACCTTC	CASRGYDYGYTF
-	TRBV6-6	-	TRBJ2-5	TGTGCCAGCAGAATAGGGGAACAAGAGACCCAGTACTTC	CASRIGEQETQYF
TRBD1	TRBV5-5	-	TRBJ1-5	TGTGCCAGCAGCCCGGACAGGGCGGGTATTCCTCAGCCCCAGCATTTT	CASSPDRAGIPQPQHF
-	TRBV2	-	TRBJ2-5	TGTGCCAACAACAGGGACGGCGAGACCCAGTACTTC	CANNRDGETQYF
-	TRBV25-1	-	TRBJ1-2	TGTGCCAGCAGCTACAGTGGGGGGGTGGGCTACACCTTC	CASSYSGGVGYTF
TRBD1	TRBV6-1	-	TRBJ1-4	TGTGCCAGCAGTGAATTTGACAGGGTTTATGAAAAACTGTTTTTT	CASSEFDRVYEKLFF
TRBD2	TRBV14	-	TRBJ2-3	TGTGCCAGCAGCCCATTAAGCGGGGTGACAGATACGCAGTATTTT	CASSPLSGVTDTQYF
-	TRBV2	once	TRBJ2-1	TGTGCCAGCAGGCTAGGACAGAACAATGAGCAGTTCTTC	CASRLGQNNEQFF
-	TRBV9	-	TRBJ2-1	TGTGCCAGCAGCGTAAATCTTGAGCGAGCCCCCCCCGTCTTC	CASSVNLERAPPVF
TRBD1	TRBV5-4	few	TRBJ2-5	TGTGCCAGCAGCCGCCCCTCAGGGGGCGGGGAGACCCAGTACTTC	CASSRPSGGGETQYF
TRBD2	TRBV27	-	TRBJ2-1	TGTGCCAGCAGTTTGGGACTAGCGACTCGGATCGGGGTCAATGAGCAGTTCTTC	CASSLGLATRIGVNEQFF
TRBD2	TRBV3-1/TRBV3-2	-	TRBJ2-1	TGTGCCAGCAGCCAAGAGGCCGGGAGGACCGATAATGAGCAGTTCTTC	CASSQEAGRTDNEQFF
-	TRBV12-3/TRBV12-4	-	TRBJ2-1	TGTGCCAGCAGTACAACAAGTTACAATGAGCAGTTCTTC	CASSTTSYNEQFF
TRBD2	TRBV19	-	TRBJ2-1	TGTGCCAGCCACTGGGGGGGGTCGGAATACAATGAGCAGTTCTTC	CASHWGGSEYNEQFF
-	TRBV15	-	TRBJ2-7	TGTGCCACCGGGGGGGGCATCTACGAGCAGTACTTC	CATGGGIYEQYF
TRBD1	TRBV5-1	-	TRBJ1-4	TGCGCCAGCAGCGTAGACCCGGGACAGGATGAAAAACTGTTTTTT	CASSVDPGQDEKLFF
TRBD1	TRBV2	-	TRBJ2-3	TGTGCCAGCAAAGTCCAGGGGGCGACTAGCACAGATACGCAGTATTTT	CASKVQGATSTDTQYF
-	TRBV12-3/TRBV12-4	-	TRBJ1-5	TGTGCCAGCAGGACTACGGGGGGTCAGCCCCAGCATTTT	CASRTTGGQPQHF